The present T cell receptor beta chain was sequenced within a study of cytomegalovirus exposure and HLA in healthy donors (dated by TCRdb to the late 2010s). With regard to the full study: An earlier analysis of a few hundred of the donors reported over 250 Gb of sequence data and 95 million to 130 million unique TCR beta sequences obtained from about 170 million T cells. HLA typing covered class I and class II loci at four-digit resolution. Donor age, sex, ethnicity and CMV serostatus were compiled together with the repertoire data. The number of donors typed differed by locus, with about 620-630 for A, B, C, DRB1 and DQB1, around 500 for DQA1, over 600 for DPA1, and around 450 for DPB1. Along with the approximately 600-subject first cohort, a separate validation cohort of more than 90 different subjects was used. In an earlier analysis of 500 to 650 of the donors, high-throughput TCR beta sequencing was used to judge whether each TCR beta V gene segment behaved as functional or pseudogenic. Genome-wide SNP genotypes for about 55% of the roughly 670 donors were used in a later genetic analysis, which treated that subset as a discovery cohort. Among the roughly 380 genotyped donors, around 81% belonged to the genetic ancestry cluster associated with self-reported Caucasian donors. The T cell repertoires of 700 or so subjects were profiled by immunosequencing and related to cytomegalovirus serostatus. To predict cytomegalovirus infection status, the study brought together high-throughput TCR immunosequencing, statistical association of individual TCRs with disease status, and machine learning. The study was designed to test whether signatures of past pathogen exposure could be identified by cataloging public T cell receptors. An early release covering roughly 580 HLA-typed donors comprised roughly 300 gigabases of sequencing data and 85 million to 100 million unique TCR sequences. Because of strong linkage in the cohort, roughly five DR-DQ haplotypes were treated as single units for association and clustering. In a later analysis, previously published TCR beta repertoires from 600 to 850 donors were re-analyzed and high-resolution HLA genotyping was added so that TCR occurrence patterns could be studied. Among 398 genotyped donors of the cohort, an average of roughly 240,000 unique TCR beta nucleotide sequences were sequenced per donor, about a sixth of them non-productive. All discovery cohort repertoires had been generated using a single sequencing platform. Rather than using new phenotypic data, the later analysis identified candidate immune exposures from TCR beta sequences and from how often those sequences occurred across donors.

Overall results and qualifications from the work: Because counts were too low, some 17 rarely observed V segments, including chromosome 9 orphons, were left out of the earlier analysis of 587 of the donors. In an earlier analysis of about 600 of the donors, most TCR beta V segments appeared in productive rearrangements about 90% or about 30% of the time, broadly matching IMGT annotations. Most TCR sequences were seen in very few donors, while some public TCRs were found in many individuals. A later analysis found that most CMV-associated TCR beta chains appeared HLA-restricted, with HLA associations seemingly driven largely by CMV exposure. The study listed 164 TCR beta chains as associated with cytomegalovirus. A further reported finding was that TCR beta sequences accurately predicted the HLA-A and HLA-B alleles for most subjects in the first cohort. Three of the identified cytomegalovirus-associated TCR beta chains were confirmed in vitro to be specific for cytomegalovirus antigens. Strong co-occurrence of HLA alleles, especially DR and DQ, made assigning TCR associations to individual alleles difficult. A later analysis reported that several top co-occurrence clusters appeared linked to parvovirus B19, influenza, CMV and Epstein-Barr virus. At a false discovery rate of 0.05, a later analysis linked 15,000 to 20,000 TCR beta sequences to specific HLA alleles. HLA typing was unavailable for some donors at each locus, so association tests used only the typed subset. In a later analysis, HLA-associated TCR beta chains showed more clonal expansion and lower generation probabilities than non-associated chains that were equally common. In this cohort, only TCR beta chains were sequenced, and detectable features were limited by the absence of alpha or paired-chain data. In a later analysis, the rate of TCR association differed among HLA loci, with DRB1 alleles having the most associated TCRs and HLA-C alleles having the fewest. In both the original and validation cohorts, the classifier was reported to diagnose cytomegalovirus status with high specificity and sensitivity. Roughly uniform sequencing depth across donors was assumed in presence/absence analyses, although this assumption may not hold. In a later genetic analysis, a missense DCLRE1C variant was associated with V-gene and J-gene trimming of TCR beta chains, and the association was replicated in an independent cohort. According to the authors, the approach could potentially be generalized to other disease states and immunological phenotypes. The 87-base-pair reads could not distinguish some IMGT-functional V segments, including TRBV6-2 and TRBV6-3, so those segments were excluded. Compared with the approximately 670-donor mean, donors in an Asian-associated ancestry cluster had fewer N-insertions in productive TCRs, according to a later genetic analysis. The sequencing pipeline was judged likely to have produced a cluster of highly shared sequence variants as a technical artifact. Immune exposure information for the cohort was limited to CMV serostatus. Linkage disequilibrium might explain the correlated functional status among segregating V segments, but an unknown experimental factor could not be excluded.

The cohort was made up of approximately 670 healthy bone marrow donors. At the time of sampling, every cohort member was nominally healthy, though immune exposures that went unrecorded were likely present. Of the 666 cohort members, around 280 had positive CMV serostatus and approximately 360 had negative CMV serostatus, and CMV serostatus was not recorded for the donor. Every donor gave a peripheral blood sample, and the peripheral blood mononuclear cells from that sample were used for TCR beta sequencing. Genomic DNA was extracted from the blood cell samples with the Qiagen DNeasy Blood Extraction Kit. Notes on this clone: The target of this receptor is not known. No much larger clone exists at a distance of one base, and base qualities are not known.

Library construction relied on the immunoSEQ multiplex PCR assay. For the multiplex PCR, a mixture combining 60 forward primers for TCR Vbeta segments and 13 reverse primers for TCR Jbeta segments was used. Amplification of the CDR3 region of rearranged TCR beta genes was performed with a multiplex PCR assay on genomic DNA. The amplified TCR beta libraries were sequenced on the Illumina HiSeq System as 87-base-pair reads. In the source study's methods: In a later analysis, tens of millions of unique TCR beta chains were counted across the roughly 670 repertoires, and roughly 10 million of these chains were shared by at least two donors. A nearest-neighbor algorithm error-corrected the raw reads and collapsed the reads into unique sequences, merging closely related sequences to remove PCR and sequencing errors. V, D and J gene segments were assigned by aligning CDR3 sequences to IMGT reference sequences. Each retained sequence needed at least a six-nucleotide match to both a V gene segment and a J gene segment. A rearrangement counted as productive if the CDR3 had no stop codons and remained in frame with V and J, and every other rearrangement counted as non-productive. Following IMGT convention, CDR3 was defined as the stretch from the second conserved V-encoded cysteine to the conserved J-encoded phenylalanine. In an earlier analysis of roughly 610 of the donors, sequences lacking an unambiguous match to a single V gene segment were excluded. In an earlier analysis of 587 of the donors, a V segment was called functional when productive rearrangements were above 56.7%, and segregating when the standard deviation between donors exceeded 5%. A statistical classification framework was built to diagnose cytomegalovirus status from the catalog of TCR beta chain sequences. In a later analysis, V and J genes were assigned by comparing TCR nucleotide sequences against IMGT/GENE-DB human TR gene sequences. A later analysis assigned CDR3 sequences and most-parsimonious VDJ recombination scenarios with the TCRdist pipeline. In a later analysis, every TCR beta chain was defined by the combination of its CDR3 amino acid sequence and its V-gene family, and reads without a unique V-gene family were dropped. As a way to deal with suspected cross-contamination and a sequencing artifact, a later analysis dropped 500 to 700 nucleotide sequences that were highly shared and had low generation probability. A later analysis calculated a clonal expansion index for each public chain from normalized within-repertoire ranks of inferred template counts. In a later analysis, generation probabilities were computed with a VDJ recombination model fitted to out-of-frame rearrangements, and the resulting probabilities were checked against IGoR. In a later analysis, hypergeometric tests were used to score TCR-TCR, TCR-HLA and TCR-CMV co-occurrence, with a repertoire-size bias correction applied to TCR pairs. False discovery rates were estimated in a later analysis by permuting HLA or CMV assignments 20 times. In a later analysis, co-occurring TCRs were grouped using DBSCAN, with TCRdist sequence similarity added in when clustering inside HLA-allele-positive subsets. Repertoires with fewer than 30,000 or more than 120,000 public chains were left out of co-occurrence clustering, as were four to six repertoires with anomalous nucleotide sharing. Imported from immuneACCESS, the table was reduced by TCRdb to in-frame sequences with V and J called. These copies leave out some clones; in studies compared against another copy, an unresolved V gene accounts for under half, and the cause of the remainder is not known. V, J and clone size are taken as reported in that table, and D and trimming were inferred from the DNA itself. This sample has about 130,000 clones in its table, and 60% to 75% of those were observed once. The ten largest clones add up to under 2% of the sample.

Per the germline V gene, SGDLS is the CDR1 and YYNGEE is the CDR2. The V end loses 4 bases and the J end loses 2 bases, and a stretch of 24 bases separates them. From the cysteine up to the phenylalanine, the CDR3 has a length of 18 residues. The only DNA kept is the CDR3, 54 bases in frame from the first base. This receptor was taken from a human donor in good health. The sample consisted of PBMCs. The chain links TRBV9 with TRBJ2-5; the D gene cannot be resolved reliably. The nucleotide sequence is given as TGTGCCAGCAGCCCCCGAGTCGGTAGAGAAAACCTTCAAGAGACCCAGTACTTC. Its protein product is CASSPRVGRENLQETQYF.